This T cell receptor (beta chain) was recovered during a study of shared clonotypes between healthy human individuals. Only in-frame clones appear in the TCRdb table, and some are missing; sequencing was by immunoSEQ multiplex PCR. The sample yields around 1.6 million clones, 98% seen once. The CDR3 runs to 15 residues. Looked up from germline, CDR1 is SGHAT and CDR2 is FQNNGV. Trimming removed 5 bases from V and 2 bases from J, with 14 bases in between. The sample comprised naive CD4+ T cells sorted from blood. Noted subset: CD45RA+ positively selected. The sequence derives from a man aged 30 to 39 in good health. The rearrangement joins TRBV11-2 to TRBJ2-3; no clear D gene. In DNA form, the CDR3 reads TGTGCCAGCAGCCCGCTTGCGTACTCCACAGATACGCAGTATTTT. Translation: CASSPLAYSTDTQYF. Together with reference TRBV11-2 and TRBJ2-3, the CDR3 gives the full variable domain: EAGVAQSPRYKIIEKRQSVAFWCNPISGHATLYWYQQILGQGPKLLIQFQNNGVVDDSQLPKDRFSAERLKGVDSTLKIQPAKLEDSAVYLCASSPLAYSTDTQYFGPGTRLTVL.